This T cell receptor (beta chain) was documented in a study of beta chain features in type 1 diabetes. Study-level results: Comparison showed that naive, central memory and Treg TCRB repertoires appeared more similar among patients than among healthy donors. Researchers report that Type 1 diabetes patients had moderately but significantly shorter TCRB CDR3s across all four CD4+ subsets. VDJ junctions in type 1 diabetes patients carried more deletions and fewer insertions.

The whole isolated RNA underwent reverse transcription, so sequencing captured expressed TCRB transcripts. Some clones are missing from TCRdb's copy, which holds only in-frame ones; the method was immunoSEQ multiplex PCR. The repertoire holds approximately 250,000 clones, with 16% as singletons. In this sample, this clone turned up a few times. What it binds is not known. The sample carries other DNA sequences with the same CDR3. Germline CDR1 reads MDHEN; CDR2 reads SYDVKM. The CDR3 spans 12 residues. The V end was cut by 1 base, the J end by 2 bases, with 3 bases between. This clonotype was sampled from a man aged 25 to 45 with type 1 diabetes. Sequenced input: naive CD4+ T cells from blood. V and J are TRBV28 and TRBJ2-7; D is uncertain. The CDR3 region is CASSLSAYEQYF. CDR3 nucleotide sequence: TGTGCCAGCAGTTTATCCGCCTACGAGCAGTACTTC.